The rows below give T cell receptor beta chains drawn from one sample of a study of regulatory T cells in long-lasting Graves disease. TCRdb ran MiXCR on the multiplex PCR reads and lists one entry per CDR3 protein. The table includes 370,000 or so distinct CDR3 sequences, 15% to 20% detected once. These records were also assigned to another study, of T cells in Graves' hyperthyroidism and ophthalmopathy.

Sample: peripheral blood mononuclear cells (PBMCs), taken at new diagnosis, from a patient treated with antithyroid drugs. The receptors were gathered from a woman aged 18-30 years with Graves disease. Each CDR3 is given with its conserved first and last residue. A D gene is named only where the DNA matches it firmly. Clone size, where shown, is once, few, many, or a class for clones that have expanded.

clone size: -; D gene: -; J gene: TRBJ1-2; CDR3 length: 13; V gene: TRBV18; CDR3 protein: CASSPLQDYGYTF; CDR3 DNA: TGTGCCAGCTCACCATTGCAGGATTATGGCTACACCTTC
clone size: many; D gene: -; J gene: TRBJ1-1; CDR3 length: 15; V gene: TRBV4-2; CDR3 protein: CASSQDEKLQTEAFF; CDR3 DNA: TGTGCCAGCAGCCAAGACGAGAAACTGCAGACTGAAGCTTTCTTT
clone size: many; D gene: TRBD2; J gene: TRBJ2-7; CDR3 length: 15; V gene: TRBV28; CDR3 protein: CASKLPGLALNEQYF; CDR3 DNA: TGTGCCAGCAAATTACCGGGACTAGCGTTGAACGAGCAGTACTTC
clone size: many; D gene: TRBD2; J gene: TRBJ2-7; CDR3 length: 15; V gene: TRBV6-1; CDR3 protein: CASRAPGLAGFEQYF; CDR3 DNA: TGTGCCAGCAGAGCTCCGGGACTAGCGGGGTTCGAGCAGTACTTC
clone size: many; D gene: TRBD2; J gene: TRBJ2-5; CDR3 length: 16; V gene: TRBV5-1; CDR3 protein: CASSLGASGGGETQYF; CDR3 DNA: TGCGCCAGCAGCTTGGGTGCTAGCGGGGGCGGTGAGACCCAGTACTTC
clone size: -; D gene: -; J gene: TRBJ1-4; CDR3 length: 15; V gene: TRBV2; CDR3 protein: CASIPQEGKGENLFF; CDR3 DNA: TGTGCCAGCATCCCACAGGAGGGGAAGGGGGAAAACCTGTTTTTT
clone size: -; D gene: TRBD2; J gene: TRBJ2-1; CDR3 length: 16; V gene: TRBV4-1; CDR3 protein: CASSPLTSGRRNEQFF; CDR3 DNA: TGCGCCAGCAGCCCACTGACTAGCGGGAGGAGAAATGAGCAGTTCTTC
clone size: many; D gene: TRBD1; J gene: TRBJ1-4; CDR3 length: 14; V gene: TRBV3-1; CDR3 protein: CASSGTALNEKLFF; CDR3 DNA: TGTGCCAGCAGCGGGACAGCCCTAAATGAAAAACTGTTTTTT
clone size: many; D gene: -; J gene: TRBJ1-6; CDR3 length: 16; V gene: TRBV30; CDR3 protein: CAWTLTPGSGNSPLHF; CDR3 DNA: TGTGCCTGGACCCTCACTCCAGGGTCCGGTAATTCACCCCTCCACTTT
clone size: -; D gene: -; J gene: TRBJ2-2; CDR3 length: 14; V gene: TRBV20-1; CDR3 protein: CSARTGKGTGELFF; CDR3 DNA: TGCAGTGCTAGAACCGGAAAGGGGACCGGGGAGCTGTTTTTT
clone size: -; D gene: -; J gene: TRBJ1-5; CDR3 length: 13; V gene: TRBV10-3; CDR3 protein: CAISENSVAPQHF; CDR3 DNA: TGTGCCATCAGTGAGAACAGCGTAGCGCCCCAGCATTTT
clone size: many; D gene: -; J gene: TRBJ1-1; CDR3 length: 14; V gene: TRBV5-1; CDR3 protein: CASSLASQGTEAFF; CDR3 DNA: TGCGCCAGCAGCTTGGCATCCCAGGGCACTGAAGCTTTCTTT
clone size: many; D gene: -; J gene: TRBJ2-5; CDR3 length: 15; V gene: TRBV11-2; CDR3 protein: CASSLVLARGETQYF; CDR3 DNA: TGTGCCAGCAGCTTAGTCCTAGCGAGGGGGGAGACCCAGTACTTC
clone size: -; D gene: -; J gene: TRBJ2-5; CDR3 length: 15; V gene: TRBV6-2/TRBV6-3; CDR3 protein: CASSYLGPLQETQYF; CDR3 DNA: TGTGCCAGCAGTTATTTAGGACCATTACAAGAGACCCAGTACTTC
clone size: many; D gene: -; J gene: TRBJ1-5; CDR3 length: 15; V gene: TRBV18; CDR3 protein: CASSPPGGPNQPQHF; CDR3 DNA: TGTGCCAGCTCACCACCGGGGGGGCCCAATCAGCCCCAGCATTTT
clone size: many; D gene: -; J gene: TRBJ2-3; CDR3 length: 16; V gene: TRBV2; CDR3 protein: CASSEIGPGVTDTQYF; CDR3 DNA: TGTGCCAGCAGTGAAATTGGTCCAGGGGTCACAGATACGCAGTATTTT
clone size: -; D gene: -; J gene: TRBJ2-5; CDR3 length: 11; V gene: TRBV5-8; CDR3 protein: CASSLAAGQYF; CDR3 DNA: TGTGCCAGCAGCTTGGCGGCCGGTCAGTACTTC
clone size: many; D gene: TRBD1; J gene: TRBJ1-6; CDR3 length: 15; V gene: TRBV12-3/TRBV12-4; CDR3 protein: CASSPGTGEYSPLHF; CDR3 DNA: TGTGCCAGCAGTCCAGGGACAGGGGAATATTCACCCCTCCACTTT
clone size: many; D gene: TRBD2; J gene: TRBJ2-7; CDR3 length: 16; V gene: TRBV5-1; CDR3 protein: CASSLGPAGISYEQYF; CDR3 DNA: TGCGCCAGCAGCCTTGGACCAGCGGGGATCTCCTACGAGCAGTACTTC
clone size: many; D gene: -; J gene: TRBJ2-5; CDR3 length: 12; V gene: TRBV20-1; CDR3 protein: CSASPGAETQYF; CDR3 DNA: TGCAGTGCTAGCCCGGGGGCGGAGACCCAGTACTTC
clone size: few; D gene: -; J gene: TRBJ2-2; CDR3 length: 14; V gene: TRBV2; CDR3 protein: CASSAALGTGELFF; CDR3 DNA: TGTGCCAGCAGTGCGGCCCTTGGGACCGGGGAGCTGTTTTTT
clone size: many; D gene: -; J gene: TRBJ2-7; CDR3 length: 13; V gene: TRBV20-1; CDR3 protein: CSARGRVSYEQYF; CDR3 DNA: TGCAGTGCTAGGGGCAGGGTGTCCTACGAGCAGTACTTC
clone size: -; D gene: -; J gene: TRBJ2-1; CDR3 length: 15; V gene: TRBV6-1; CDR3 protein: CASRRTQPSYNEQFF; CDR3 DNA: TGTGCCAGCAGACGGACTCAACCCTCCTACAATGAGCAGTTCTTC
clone size: many; D gene: TRBD2; J gene: TRBJ2-1; CDR3 length: 18; V gene: TRBV7-3; CDR3 protein: CASSQGLAGSVRNNEQFF; CDR3 DNA: TGTGCCAGCAGCCAGGGACTAGCGGGATCTGTTAGGAACAATGAGCAGTTCTTC
clone size: many; D gene: TRBD2; J gene: TRBJ2-2; CDR3 length: 16; V gene: TRBV7-2; CDR3 protein: CASTRRGRESTGELFF; CDR3 DNA: TGTGCCAGCACCAGACGAGGGCGGGAGAGCACCGGGGAGCTGTTTTTT
clone size: many; D gene: -; J gene: TRBJ2-3; CDR3 length: 15; V gene: TRBV18; CDR3 protein: CASSLTGGTSDTQYF; CDR3 DNA: TGTGCCAGCTCACTTACAGGTGGGACATCGGATACGCAGTATTTT
clone size: many; D gene: -; J gene: TRBJ1-2; CDR3 length: 13; V gene: TRBV7-3; CDR3 protein: CASSPQGYGGYTF; CDR3 DNA: TGTGCCAGCAGCCCACAGGGTTATGGTGGCTACACCTTC
clone size: many; D gene: -; J gene: TRBJ2-7; CDR3 length: 14; V gene: TRBV7-9; CDR3 protein: CASSSPGNPYEQYF; CDR3 DNA: TGTGCCAGCAGCTCGCCAGGGAATCCCTACGAGCAGTACTTC
clone size: few; D gene: -; J gene: TRBJ2-2; CDR3 length: 16; V gene: TRBV30; CDR3 protein: CAWSYLRGSDTGELFF; CDR3 DNA: TGTGCCTGGAGTTACCTCAGGGGTTCGGACACCGGGGAGCTGTTTTTT
clone size: -; D gene: -; J gene: TRBJ1-2; CDR3 length: 16; V gene: TRBV7-8; CDR3 protein: CASSLRGGQIDYGYTF; CDR3 DNA: TGTGCCAGCAGCTTACGGGGGGGGCAGATAGACTATGGCTACACCTTC
clone size: -; D gene: -; J gene: TRBJ2-1; CDR3 length: 17; V gene: TRBV7-3; CDR3 protein: CASSLTGGSGSYNEQFF; CDR3 DNA: TGTGCCAGCAGCTTAACAGGGGGTAGCGGCTCCTACAATGAGCAGTTCTTC
clone size: many; D gene: -; J gene: TRBJ2-7; CDR3 length: 12; V gene: TRBV3-1; CDR3 protein: CASSYSSYEQYF; CDR3 DNA: TGTGCCAGCAGTTACAGTTCCTACGAGCAGTACTTC
clone size: many; D gene: TRBD2; J gene: TRBJ2-1; CDR3 length: 16; V gene: TRBV6-1; CDR3 protein: CASNDVAGGSYNEQFF; CDR3 DNA: TGTGCCAGCAACGACGTAGCGGGGGGATCCTACAATGAGCAGTTCTTC
clone size: -; D gene: TRBD1; J gene: TRBJ1-3; CDR3 length: 16; V gene: TRBV7-3; CDR3 protein: CASSPGTGGSGNTIYF; CDR3 DNA: TGTGCCAGCAGCCCTGGGACAGGGGGCTCTGGAAACACCATATATTTT
clone size: few; D gene: TRBD1; J gene: TRBJ2-7; CDR3 length: 13; V gene: TRBV10-3; CDR3 protein: CASTRDSIYEQYF; CDR3 DNA: TGTGCCAGTACACGGGACAGCATCTACGAGCAGTACTTC
clone size: many; D gene: TRBD1; J gene: TRBJ2-7; CDR3 length: 13; V gene: TRBV11-1; CDR3 protein: CASSLRGRDEQYF; CDR3 DNA: TGTGCCAGCAGCTTAAGGGGGCGCGACGAGCAGTACTTC
clone size: many; D gene: TRBD1; J gene: TRBJ2-7; CDR3 length: 15; V gene: TRBV20-1; CDR3 protein: CSATSWTGLRGEQYF; CDR3 DNA: TGCAGTGCAACCTCGTGGACAGGTTTGAGAGGGGAGCAGTACTTC